This TCR beta chain comes out of a study of T cells in Graves' hyperthyroidism and ophthalmopathy (dated by TCRdb to about 2019). Study-level background: Peripheral blood samples were taken at the time of initial diagnosis, prior to any treatment. To identify distinguishing TCR V-J signatures, a discovery cohort of about 100 patients was used, comprising some 43 with Graves' ophthalmopathy and approximately 58 with stable Graves' hyperthyroidism. An independent validation cohort of around 20 hyperthyroidism patients and approximately 16 patients who later progressed to ophthalmopathy tested prospective prediction of ophthalmopathy. For training and testing, the 80 to 100 patients in the discovery cohort were randomly divided in a 7:3 ratio. The study also compared thyroid tissue and blood T-cell repertoires from several Graves' hyperthyroidism patients. After sampling, hyperthyroidism patients received methimazole starting at 30 mg daily, and ophthalmopathy patients received high-dose intravenous methylprednisolone. The paper reports TCR Vbeta CDR3 sequencing of roughly 140 peripheral blood samples: under 45 ophthalmopathy, about 75 hyperthyroidism and 17 progressor patients.

This clonotype has more than one count but fewer than ten. There is no known antigen for this receptor. Base qualities are not recorded, but no much larger clone differs from it by a single base. CDR1 and CDR2, per the germline V gene, are MNHNS and SASEGT. The CDR3 measures 12 amino acids from cysteine to phenylalanine. Of the read, only the CDR3 DNA is kept; its 36 bases are in frame from base 1. V gives up 8 bases and J gives up 1 base, and the segment between their germline ends measures 9 bases. The TCR beta CDR3 regions were amplified from RNA transcripts. The TCR CDR3 was subjected to a first round of RT-PCR using the HTBI primer set and the Qiagen OneStep RT-PCR kit. Libraries were constructed in a second round of multiplex PCR, after which size selection and purification were carried out. Libraries were sequenced paired-end with 100 bp reads on an Illumina HiSeq2000. The published analysis was carried out like this. Raw data were processed with SOAPnuke, discarding reads with adapters, uncalled bases, mean Phred below 15, or no exact constant-primer or identifier match. High-quality paired reads were merged with COPE v1.2.5, and unique nucleotide sequences were defined as clonotypes. Clonotypes were aligned to IMGT TRBV, TRBD and TRBJ reference segments using MiTCR v1.1. The analysis was restricted to V-J combinations with a frequency above 0.0001, which together covered approximately 99% of the repertoires. A TCS score was defined as the ratio between F50 (clonal expansion) and ExV (chaos), using BLOSUM62-based TCRdist between CDR3 peptides within each V-J. Welch's t-statistics and random forest reduced around 520 V-J features to roughly 13, which were used in a naive Bayes classifier (R e1071). TCRdb reanalyzed the raw reads on its own, using fastp at Q25 for trimming and MiXCR for clone calling, and kept in-frame beta chains. CDR3 protein sequences are deduplicated, and each keeps its most common genes and DNA. The V and J calls were not made by the authors but by TCRdb's processing. Across this sample there are roughly 510,000 distinct CDR3 sequences, with 20% to 25% seen only once. Together, the top ten hold 26% of the sample.

What the study reported, not specific to this receptor: Ophthalmopathy was separated from stable hyperthyroidism by a 13 V-J signature model, with around 90% sensitivity and approximately 81% specificity obtained in cross-validation and 80%/75% obtained in testing. In validation, progression to ophthalmopathy was predicted by the model with 70% to 71% sensitivity and 72.22% specificity, a median of approximately 6.5 months before onset. Blood samples also contained most of the expanded thyroid clonotypes (frequency above 0.001), which suggests that blood repertoires may reflect thyroid immune responses. Sample size was not statistically predetermined, and blinding of investigators to group allocation was not performed.

Graves' hyperthyroidism was defined as stable when no progression to ophthalmopathy occurred over 18 months of follow-up. The hyperthyroidism patients were between 18 and 65 years old and newly diagnosed, with a disease duration of less than 2 months. The study excluded patients with uncontrolled infections, other autoimmune diseases, pregnancy or lactation. Clinical symptoms, serum thyroxine and TRAb, thyroid ultrasound, and orbital computed tomography formed the basis for the diagnoses. Ficoll-Paque density gradient centrifugation was used to isolate PBMCs from 8 to 10 ml of fresh peripheral blood. Total RNA was extracted using Trizol reagent, and RNA quality was assessed on an Agilent 2100 Bioanalyzer.

This receptor was identified in a man aged 18 to 30 with Graves' hyperthyroidism. Sequenced material: blood. The sequence links TRBV6-1 to TRBJ2-7; matching of 6 bases hints at TRBD1 as the D gene. The DNA sequence reads TGTGCCAGCCAGACAGGATCCTACGAGCAGTACTTC. The encoded protein is CASQTGSYEQYF.